The 11 T cell receptor beta chains presented below share a single source sample, sequenced in a study of breast tumors, draining lymph nodes, adjacent tissues. The lymph nodes were axillary draining lymph nodes from breast cancer patients. TCRdb re-analysed the multiplex PCR reads in MiXCR, keeping a single row per CDR3 protein. The table lists about 140,000 distinct CDR3 sequences, 32% of them singletons, with under 2.5% in the top ten. The sequencing sample was made of axillary lymph node tissue. These receptors were taken from a female donor with breast cancer. Some clones in this sample may be carry-over from other donors' samples.

The chain carries TRBV7-9 and TRBJ2-6; D is unresolved. With 5 bases removed from V and 0 bases from J, the gap between germline ends came to 8 bases. There are 15 residues in the CDR3. The germline V gene encodes CDR1 SEHNR and CDR2 FQNEAQ (reference sequence). DNA of the CDR3: TGTGCCAGCAGCCTAAGTCTCTCTGGGGCCAACGTCCTGACTTTC. Translating it yields CASSLSLSGANVLTF.

This clonotype occurred many times. V is TRBV4-1 and J is TRBJ2-7, with 10 nucleotides matching TRBD2. The CDR3 is made up of 16 amino acids. The trim removed 1 base at V and 0 bases at J, leaving 3 bases unmatched. Germline V gene data show CDR1 as MGHRA and CDR2 as YSYEKL. CDR3 nucleotides: TGCGCCAGCAGCCAAGCTAGCGGGGGAAGCTCCTACGAGCAGTACTTC. This encodes CASSQASGGSSYEQYF.

This chain joins TRBV12-3 or TRBV12-4 and TRBJ1-6; 8 nucleotides align to TRBD1. V was pared by 7 bases and J by 9 bases, with 5 bases of the junction left unmatched. The CDR3 runs to 13 residues. The DNA of the CDR3 is TGTGCCAGCACCAAACAGGGGGGTTCACCCCTCCACTTT. It specifies CASTKQGGSPLHF.

In this sample, this clonotype turned up once. A junction end diverges from the germline sequence, so it may reflect a read error. This chain connects TRBV5-6 to TRBJ2-3; weak D call: TRBD2 (7 bases). The CDR3 is 17 amino acids. The germline V gene has CDR1 SGHDT and CDR2 YYEEEE. CDR3 DNA sequence: TGTGCCAGCAGCCGCAAAGGCGCGGGCGGGGGCACAGATGCGCAGTATTTT. This sequence encodes CASSRKGAGGGTDAQYF.

This clonotype was counted at least ten times. The chain links TRBV5-6 to TRBJ1-2; D not resolved. The V and J ends lost 0 bases and 5 bases respectively, with 14 bases between them. CDR3 size: 15 residues. Germline assignment: CDR1 SGHDT and CDR2 YYEEEE. The CDR3 nucleotides read TGTGCCAGCAGCTTGGCCGTGGCTTTAGGATATGGCTACACCTTC. Translation gives CASSLAVALGYGYTF.

This chain links TRBV9 with TRBJ1-3; D perhaps matches TRBD1 (5 bases). The CDR3 has 15 amino acids. The germline CDR1 and CDR2 sequences are SGDLS and YYNGEE. Trimming removed 3 bases at V and 2 bases at J, with 12 bases between. Here the CDR3 reads CASSGGTPAGNTIYF. The CDR3 nucleotides read TGTGCCAGCAGCGGAGGGACTCCTGCTGGAAACACCATATATTTT. The variable domain in full, with the rest retrieved from reference TRBV9 and TRBJ1-3, is DSGVTQTPKHLITATGQRVTLRCSPRSGDLSVYWYQQSLDQGLQFLIQYYNGEERAKGNILERFSAQQFPDLHSELNLSSLELGDSALYFCASSGGTPAGNTIYFGEGSWLTVV.

This chain joins TRBV7-6 and TRBJ2-3; 11 nucleotides line up with TRBD2. The germline V gene encodes CDR1 SGHVS and CDR2 FNYEAQ. V trimming: 5 bases; J trimming: 6 bases; junction bases outside the gene matches: 7. The CDR3 spans 15 residues. Here the CDR3 reads CASSPYSGGEDTQYF. The CDR3 DNA sequence: TGTGCCAGCAGCCCCTATAGCGGGGGGGAGGATACGCAGTATTTT.

This chain connects TRBV3-1 to TRBJ2-6, with 10 bases lining up with TRBD1. Trimming removed 6 bases from V and 3 bases from J; junction bases left unmatched: 8. This CDR3 spans 17 amino acids. Germline lookup yields CDR1 LGHDT and CDR2 YNNKEL (reference sequence). The DNA of the CDR3 is TGTGCCAGCAGTTTAGACGGGACAGGGGTTGGGGCCAACGTCCTGACTTTC. Protein: CASSLDGTGVGANVLTF. The full variable domain, completed using reference TRBV3-1 and TRBJ2-6, is DTAVSQTPKYLVTQMGNDKSIKCEQNLGHDTMYWYKQDSKKFLKIMFSYNNKELIINETVPNRFSPKSPDKAHLNLHINSLELGDSAVYFCASSLDGTGVGANVLTFGAGSRLTVL.

At least ten counts were recorded for this clonotype. This chain uses TRBV12-3 or TRBV12-4 with TRBJ2-4; D is perhaps TRBD2 (6 bases). Trimming cost V 6 bases and J 6 bases, with 15 bases left between them. This CDR3 contains 14 residues. Written as DNA, the CDR3 is TGTGCCAGCAGCTATGGACGGACTATAAACATTCAGTACTTC. This gives the protein CASSYGRTINIQYF.

In the case of this clonotype: The junction departs from germline at one end; a sequencing error may be responsible. This chain uses TRBV7-2 with TRBJ2-1, with D possibly being TRBD1 or TRBD2 (6 bases each). The CDR3 sequence is 15 residues long. Germline CDR1 and CDR2: SGHTA and FQGNSA. CDR3 protein: CASSLSRGRYSEQLF. The CDR3, as DNA: TGTGCCAGCAGCCTTAGTCGGGGGCGTTACAGTGAGCAGCTCTTC.

The chain uses TRBV24-1 and TRBJ1-1; no reliable D call. V dropped 3 bases and J dropped 7 bases, with 14 bases sitting between them. This CDR3 region has 14 residues. Germline-derived CDR1 and CDR2 are KGHDR and SFDVKD. CDR3 nucleotides: TGTGCCACCAGTGATCCCCGGCGGGGTAGTGAAGCTTTCTTT. Protein: CATSDPRRGSEAFF.